What follows is one T cell receptor (beta chain) and its context. One end of the junction does not line up with germline, which may come from a read error. The sample belongs to a study of cytomegalovirus exposure and HLA in healthy donors. The PCR had 60 Vbeta and 13 Jbeta primers. Method: immunoSEQ multiplex PCR; TCRdb's copy keeps in-frame clones and lacks some. Its listing shows roughly 51,000 clones. The length of the CDR3 is 14 residues. Germline values: CDR1 MDHEN, CDR2 SYDVKM. The origin of this receptor is a woman in her forties or fifties in good health and CMV-seropositive. V and J are TRBV28 and TRBJ1-5; D is uncertain. The specimen sequenced was PBMCs. The CDR3 loop reads CASTLNLLGQPQHF. The DNA for the CDR3 is TGTGCCAGCACTTTAAATCTACTTGGTCAGCCCCAGCATTTT.